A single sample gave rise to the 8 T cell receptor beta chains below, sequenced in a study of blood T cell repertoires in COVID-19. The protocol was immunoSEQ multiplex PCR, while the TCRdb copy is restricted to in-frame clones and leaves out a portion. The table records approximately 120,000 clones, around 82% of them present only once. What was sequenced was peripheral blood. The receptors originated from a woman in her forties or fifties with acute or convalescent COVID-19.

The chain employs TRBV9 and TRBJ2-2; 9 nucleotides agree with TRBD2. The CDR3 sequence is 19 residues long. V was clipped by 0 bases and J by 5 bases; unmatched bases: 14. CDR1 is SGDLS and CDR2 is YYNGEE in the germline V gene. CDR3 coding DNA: TGTGCCAGCAGCGTAGGGTTGGGGATAGCGGGGGAAGGAACCGGGGAGCTGTTTTTT. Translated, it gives CASSVGLGIAGEGTGELFF.

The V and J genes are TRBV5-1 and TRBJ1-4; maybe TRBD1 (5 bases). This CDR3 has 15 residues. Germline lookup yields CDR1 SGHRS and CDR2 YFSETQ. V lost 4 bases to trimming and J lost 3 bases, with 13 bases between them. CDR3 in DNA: TGCGCCAGCAGCCTAGTAGGACACCCTAATGAAAAACTGTTTTTT. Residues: CASSLVGHPNEKLFF.

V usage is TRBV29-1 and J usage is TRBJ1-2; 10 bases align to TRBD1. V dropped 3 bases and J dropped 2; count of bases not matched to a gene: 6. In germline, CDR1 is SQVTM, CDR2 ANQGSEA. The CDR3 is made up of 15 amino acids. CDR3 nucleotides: TGCAGCGTTGAGGACAGGGGGTTCCGAAACTATGGCTACACCTTC. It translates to CSVEDRGFRNYGYTF.

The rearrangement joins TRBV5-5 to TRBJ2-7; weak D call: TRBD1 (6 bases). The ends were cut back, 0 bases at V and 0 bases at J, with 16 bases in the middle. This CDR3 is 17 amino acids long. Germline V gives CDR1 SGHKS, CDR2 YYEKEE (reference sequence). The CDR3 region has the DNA TGTGCCAGCAGCTTGGAAGACGCAGGGGCGCTCTCCTACGAGCAGTACTTC. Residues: CASSLEDAGALSYEQYF.

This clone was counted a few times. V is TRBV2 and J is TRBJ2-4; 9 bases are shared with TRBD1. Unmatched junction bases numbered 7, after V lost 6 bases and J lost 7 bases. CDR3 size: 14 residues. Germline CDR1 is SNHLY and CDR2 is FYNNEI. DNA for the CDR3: TGTGCCAGCAGGGACAGGGGAGGGGGGAACATTCAGTACTTC. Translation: CASRDRGGGNIQYF.

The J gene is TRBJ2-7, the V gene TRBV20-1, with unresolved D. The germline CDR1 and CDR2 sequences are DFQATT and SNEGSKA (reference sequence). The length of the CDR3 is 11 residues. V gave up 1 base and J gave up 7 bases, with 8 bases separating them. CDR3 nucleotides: TGCAGTGCTAGAGTGCGGCGGGAGCAGTACTTC. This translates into CSARVRREQYF.

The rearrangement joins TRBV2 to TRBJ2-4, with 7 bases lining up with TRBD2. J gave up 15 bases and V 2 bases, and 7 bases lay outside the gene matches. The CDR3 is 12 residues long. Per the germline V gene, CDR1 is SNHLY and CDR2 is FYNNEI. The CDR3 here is CASSETRGRGYF. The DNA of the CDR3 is TGTGCCAGCAGTGAAACCCGGGGGAGGGGGTACTTC.

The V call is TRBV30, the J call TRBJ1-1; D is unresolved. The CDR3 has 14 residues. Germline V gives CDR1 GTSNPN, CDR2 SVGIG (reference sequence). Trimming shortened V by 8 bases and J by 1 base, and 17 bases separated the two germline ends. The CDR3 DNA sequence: TGTGCCAGCCCCCGCGGGAAGACGAACACTGAAGCTTTCTTT. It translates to CASPRGKTNTEAFF.